These 15 T cell receptor beta chains came from one sample sequenced in a study of beta chain features in type 1 diabetes. These TCRs' antigens remain unknown. Findings and caveats of the study: For Type 1 diabetes patients, all four CD4+ subsets carried TCRB CDR3s that were moderately but significantly shorter.

The authors reverse transcribed all of the isolated RNA, so sequencing captured expressed TCRB transcripts. Profiling relied on immunoSEQ multiplex PCR, and the TCRdb table lists in-frame clones only, not all of them. This repertoire shows a few hundred thousand clones, roughly an eighth found once; its top ten account for about 0.01%. What was sequenced was naive CD4+ T cells from blood. The receptors stem from a young woman with type 1 diabetes.

The V and J genes are TRBV7-2 and TRBJ2-1; 12 bases are shared with TRBD2. The ends lost 5 bases at V and 9 bases at J; junction bases unmatched: 11. Germline V gene sequence: CDR1 SGHTA, CDR2 FQGNSA. This CDR3 has 16 residues. The CDR3 DNA sequence: TGTGCCAGCAGCGGACCCGGGACTAGCGGGCTTGTTGAGCAGTTCTTC. Protein: CASSGPGTSGLVEQFF.

This chain links TRBV7-2 with TRBJ2-3; D possibly corresponds to TRBD2 (8 bases). Germline V gene lookup returns CDR1 SGHTA and CDR2 FQGNSA. This CDR3 is built from 15 residues. With 5 bases removed from V and 2 bases from J, the gap between germline ends came to 14 bases. The CDR3 DNA follows: TGTGCCAGCAGCCGGGGGGGGACAGTCACAGATACGCAGTATTTT. Translating gives CASSRGGTVTDTQYF.

In its sample, this clone was seen a few times. The chain joins TRBV9 to TRBJ2-7; D is perhaps TRBD1 (6 bases). The CDR3 is 15 amino acids. Trimming cost V 4 bases and J 3 bases, with 17 bases left between them. Germline V gene lookup returns CDR1 SGDLS and CDR2 YYNGEE. For the CDR3, the DNA is TGTGCCAGCAGCAAGGACAGCCTAGCCTACTACGAGCAGTACTTC. It codes for CASSKDSLAYYEQYF.

The CDR3 is CASIRSGAENEAFF. The CDR3 nucleotides read TGTGCCAGCATTAGGTCAGGGGCCGAGAATGAAGCTTTCTTT. This rearrangement joins TRBV6-5 to TRBJ1-1; TRBD1 is a possible D gene (6 bases). The V end lost 7 bases, the J end lost 7 bases, and 19 bases lay between the germline ends. Per germline, CDR1 MNHEY and CDR2 SVGAGI. This CDR3 region has 14 residues.

This clone has a handful of counts. The chain links TRBV28 to TRBJ2-7, with D uncertain. Trimming took 3 bases from V and 1 from J, leaving 10 bases between them. This CDR3 contains 14 residues. CDR1 and CDR2 from the germline V gene are MDHEN and SYDVKM. The CDR3 sequence is CASSFRLKSYEQYF. For the CDR3, the DNA is TGTGCCAGCAGTTTTCGCCTAAAATCCTACGAGCAGTACTTC.

The table lists this clone with a few counts. V is TRBV7-2 and J is TRBJ2-4; TRBD2 aligns across 7 bases. Losses at the gene ends were 3 bases for V and 1 base for J; bases not matched to a gene: 9. Per germline, CDR1 SGHTA and CDR2 FQGNSA. CDR3 length: 17 residues. CDR3 nucleotides: TGTGCCAGCAGCTTCCTCGGGAGGACTGCTGCCAAAAACATTCAGTACTTC. It yields the protein CASSFLGRTAAKNIQYF.

This clone came up a few times. The chain is built from TRBV23-1 and TRBJ1-1, with D hard to call. TRBV23-1 belongs to the ORF category, with a function that is uncertain. Trimming took 0 bases from V and 8 from J, leaving 16 bases between them. The CDR3 extends over 15 amino acids. CDR3 bases: TGCGCCAGCAGTCAATCGCGGGCGACTGAGGGAGAAGCTTTCTTT. Protein sequence: CASSQSRATEGEAFF.

There are a few counts of this clone. The V and J genes are TRBV19 and TRBJ1-5; D is ambiguous. The CDR3 contains 13 residues. Germline V lookup: CDR1 LNHDA, CDR2 SQIVND (reference sequence). V lost 5 bases to trimming and J lost 2 bases, with 7 bases between them. The CDR3 region has the DNA TGTGCCAGTAGTGAGTTACGCAATCAGCCCCAGCATTTT. This translates into CASSELRNQPQHF.

The chain employs TRBV20-1 and TRBJ2-2; D uncertain. The V gene lost 5 bases and the J gene lost 8 bases, with 9 bases spanning the gap. The CDR3 contains 11 residues. The germline V gene has CDR1 DFQATT and CDR2 SNEGSKA (reference sequence). The CDR3: CSAANEGELFF. The CDR3 DNA follows: TGCAGTGCTGCGAACGAGGGGGAGCTGTTTTTT.

This clone was recorded a few times. This chain links TRBV5-6 with TRBJ2-1, with TRBD2 matching over 10 bases. The CDR3 sequence is 14 residues long. V shed 4 bases, J shed 9 bases, and the junction held 7 bases outside the gene matches. CDR1 SGHDT and CDR2 YYEEEE come from the germline V gene. In DNA, the CDR3 is TGTGCCAGCAGCGTACTAGCGGGAAGGGTTGAGCAGTTCTTC. It translates to CASSVLAGRVEQFF.

The rearrangement links TRBV30 to TRBJ2-1, with D possibly matching TRBD1 (5 bases). V gave up 5 bases and J gave up 10 bases, with 18 bases separating them. The CDR3 is 13 residues long. CDR1 and CDR2 from the germline V gene are GTSNPN and SVGIG (reference sequence). CDR3 coding DNA: TGTGCCTGGTCCAGGGCAGGGTTTGCGGAGCAGTTCTTC. Protein: CAWSRAGFAEQFF. The full variable domain, its missing parts supplied by reference TRBV30 and TRBJ2-1, is SQTIHQWPATLVQPVGSPLSLECTVEGTSNPNLYWYRQAAGRGLQLLFYSVGIGQISSEVPQNLSASRPQDRQFILSSKKLLLSDSGFYLCAWSRAGFAEQFFGPGTRLTVL.

In this sample, this clone turned up a few times. The J gene is TRBJ2-5, the V gene TRBV14; D is uncertain. Trimming left V 4 bases short and J 1 base short, with 10 bases between. This CDR3 is 14 amino acids long. Germline CDR1 is SGHDN and CDR2 is FVKESK. CDR3 DNA: TGTGCCAGCAGCCCCTTCTCCGGCCAAGAGACCCAGTACTTC. Translated, it gives CASSPFSGQETQYF.

This sequence joins TRBV2 and TRBJ2-1, with 7 bases aligning to TRBD2. Germline V gene sequence: CDR1 SNHLY, CDR2 FYNNEI. The CDR3 covers 14 residues. V shed 4 bases, J shed 9 bases, and the junction held 9 bases outside the gene matches. CDR3 nucleotide sequence: TGTGCCAGCAGTGGCCAGCGGGATTTTGTTGAGCAGTTCTTC. It yields the protein CASSGQRDFVEQFF.

The rearrangement uses TRBV4-2 and TRBJ1-2; tentative D call: TRBD1 (5 bases). The CDR3 spans 15 residues. The germline V gene encodes CDR1 LGHNA and CDR2 YNFKEQ. V was clipped by 0 bases and J by 7 bases, with 15 bases between them. DNA for the CDR3: TGTGCCAGCAGCCAAGAATTGGGGCAGGGTGGTGGCTACACCTTC. Translated, it gives CASSQELGQGGGYTF.

The chain combines TRBV25-1 with TRBJ2-7; 7 bases align to TRBD1. Germline V lookup: CDR1 MGHDK, CDR2 SYGVNS. The V gene end was trimmed by 4 bases and the J gene end by 6 bases; junction bases not matched to a gene: 9. The length of the CDR3 is 14 residues. CDR3: CASSASGGSFEQYF. The CDR3 DNA follows: TGTGCCAGCAGTGCGTCAGGGGGTTCGTTCGAGCAGTACTTC.